The clone carrying this TCR beta chain was seen a handful of times. Its antigen is still unknown. The PCR contained 60 Vbeta and 13 Jbeta primers. Profiling relied on immunoSEQ multiplex PCR, and the TCRdb table lists in-frame clones only, not all of them. The sample lists some 200,000 clones; about 80% were seen once. This sample was taken from a study of cytomegalovirus exposure and HLA in healthy donors. Though probably carrying unrecorded immune exposures, donors were nominally healthy at sampling. Study-wide points: TCR beta V- and J-gene trimming, according to a later analysis, was linked to a missense DCLRE1C variant.

The CDR3 loop spans 13 amino acids. Germline values: CDR1 LNHDA, CDR2 SQIVND (reference sequence). V gave up 5 bases and J gave up 2 bases, with 9 bases separating them. V and J are TRBV19 and TRBJ1-2; no clear D. The receptor was derived from a boy aged 5-17 years in good health and CMV-seronegative. Input material: PBMCs. CDR3 nucleotides: TGTGCCAGTAGTGCGGAGCGAAACTATGGCTACACCTTC. Its protein product is CASSAERNYGYTF.